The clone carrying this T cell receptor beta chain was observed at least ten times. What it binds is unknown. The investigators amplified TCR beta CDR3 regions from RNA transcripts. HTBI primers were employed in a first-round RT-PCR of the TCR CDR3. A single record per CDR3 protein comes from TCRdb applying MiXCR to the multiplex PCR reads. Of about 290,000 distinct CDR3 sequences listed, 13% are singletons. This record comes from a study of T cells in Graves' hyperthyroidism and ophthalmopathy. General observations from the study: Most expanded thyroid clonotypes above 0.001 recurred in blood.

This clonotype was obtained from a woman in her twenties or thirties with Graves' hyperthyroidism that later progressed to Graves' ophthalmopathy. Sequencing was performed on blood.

CDR3 in DNA: TGTGCCAGCAGCTTCAGGCGGGAGGACTACAATGAGCAGTTCTTC. This codes for CASSFRREDYNEQFF. This sequence joins TRBV7-9 and TRBJ2-1, with 8 bases aligning to TRBD2. This CDR3 has 15 residues. Germline trimming cut 3 bases from V and 3 bases from J; bases unmatched to any gene: 4. Germline V gene sequence: CDR1 SEHNR, CDR2 FQNEAQ (reference sequence).